A selection of T cell receptor beta chains follows, all from one sample in a study of PD-1 blockade in mismatch repair-deficient tumors. The assay was immunoSEQ multiplex PCR, and TCRdb's table has in-frame clones only and misses some. The sample shows over 13,000 clones, more than 75% of them seen only once. These receptors have no identified antigens. This specimen consisted of cells cultured in vitro, obtained from a patient treated with pembrolizumab. Every receptor here comes from an adult with mismatch repair-deficient cancer. CDR3s include the opening cysteine and the closing phenylalanine or tryptophan. A D gene is named only where the DNA matches it firmly. Expanded clones are given a class, and other clones once, few, many or no size at all.

NA	TRBV2	NA	TRBJ1-1	TGTGCCAGCAGTGAGCTAACGTTACGGTTGAACACTGAAGCTTTCTTT	CASSELTLRLNTEAFF
NA	TRBV28	NA	TRBJ1-3	TGTGCCAGCGGGGGAGGGGGTTCTGGAAACACCATATATTTT	CASGGGGSGNTIYF
NA	TRBV2	NA	TRBJ2-5	TGTGCCAGCAGTAGGGACGTTCAAGAGACCCAGTACTTC	CASSRDVQETQYF
TRBD2	TRBV5-1	NA	TRBJ2-3	TGCGCCAGCAGCGGAACTAGCGGAGGGGCGGGGGATACGCAGTATTTT	CASSGTSGGAGDTQYF
NA	TRBV2	NA	TRBJ1-1	TGTGCCAGCAGAGGGAGACGGAACACTGAAGCTTTCTTT	CASRGRRNTEAFF
NA	TRBV5-1	NA	TRBJ2-1	TGCGCCAGCAGCAGGGAGAGCTCCTACAATGAGCAGTTCTTC	CASSRESSYNEQFF
NA	TRBV5-1	NA	TRBJ2-7	TGCGCCAGCAGCTTGGAAGGGGCCTCCTACGAGCAGTACTTC	CASSLEGASYEQYF
TRBD2	TRBV6-6	NA	TRBJ2-2	TGTGCCGGCGGGAGGGTAACCGGGGAGCTGTTTTTT	CAGGRVTGELFF
NA	TRBV2	NA	TRBJ2-2	TGTGCCAGCAGTGTGGGAAGTGAGAACACCGGGGAGCTGTTTTTT	CASSVGSENTGELFF
NA	TRBV4-2	NA	TRBJ2-3	TGTGCCAGCAGCCTGCTTGACACAGATACGCAGTATTTT	CASSLLDTDTQYF
NA	TRBV7-3	NA	TRBJ2-4	TGTGCCAGCAGCTACACAACTGGAGGCATTCAGTACTTC	CASSYTTGGIQYF
TRBD2	TRBV14	NA	TRBJ2-7	TGTGCCAGCAGCGCGGGACTAGCGATCAAGGACGAGCAGTACTTC	CASSAGLAIKDEQYF
NA	TRBV19	NA	TRBJ1-1	TGTGCCACCACGAACGGGTGGGTCACTGAAGCTTTCTTT	CATTNGWVTEAFF
TRBD1	TRBV27	NA	TRBJ1-1	TGTGCCAGCAGTTGGACAGGGGACACTGAAGCTTTCTTT	CASSWTGDTEAFF
NA	TRBV6-1	NA	TRBJ1-3	TGTGCCAGCAGTCCTTACGGGGCTGGAAACACCATATATTTT	CASSPYGAGNTIYF
NA	TRBV18	once	TRBJ1-5	TGTGCCAGCTCACAGGGGAGGGATCAGCCCCAGCATTTT	CASSQGRDQPQHF
NA	TRBV29-1	NA	TRBJ2-7	TGCAGCGTTCAAACCTACGAGCAGTACTTC	CSVQTYEQYF
NA	TRBV19	few	TRBJ2-6	TGTGCCAGTAGTATAAGGGGGTCTGGGGCCAACGTCCTGACTTTC	CASSIRGSGANVLTF
TRBD2	TRBV6-6	NA	TRBJ2-1	TGTGCCAGCAGTCCCCTATTACTAGCGGGGGGTCGGGAGTTCTTC	CASSPLLLAGGREFF
TRBD1	TRBV27	NA	TRBJ2-7	TGTGCCAGCAGTTTGACCGGGACAGGGGGATACGAGCAGTACTTC	CASSLTGTGGYEQYF
NA	TRBV19	NA	TRBJ2-3	TGTGCCAGTAGTTTGACAGGCTCAGGCACAGATACGCAGTATTTT	CASSLTGSGTDTQYF
NA	TRBV28	NA	TRBJ1-4	TGTGCCAGCAGCTGGGGGTCGGGGGGTTTCGTGACTAATGAAAAACTGTTTTTT	CASSWGSGGFVTNEKLFF
TRBD1	TRBV7-3	NA	TRBJ2-5	TGTGCCAGCAGCTCGGGACAGGGGACTGGAAAGACCCAGTACTTC	CASSSGQGTGKTQYF
TRBD1	TRBV5-1	NA	TRBJ2-7	TGCGCCAGCAGCAGGGACAGGGGGGGTCAATACGAGCAGTACTTC	CASSRDRGGQYEQYF
TRBD2	TRBV5-1	NA	TRBJ2-7	TGCGCCAGCAGCTTGGTAGGACTAGCGGTCTACGAGCAGTACTTC	CASSLVGLAVYEQYF
TRBD1	TRBV7-8	NA	TRBJ1-5	TGTGCCAGCAGCGCCGGGACAGGGGGTTGGGGTCAGCCCCAGCATTTT	CASSAGTGGWGQPQHF
NA	TRBV15	NA	TRBJ1-5	TGTGCCACCAGCAGGACAGGAGGCAATCAGCCCCAGCATTTT	CATSRTGGNQPQHF
NA	TRBV28	NA	TRBJ1-2	TGTGCCAGCAACCCGGACGGCGTCTATGGCTACACCTTC	CASNPDGVYGYTF
TRBD2	TRBV7-7	once	TRBJ2-2	TGTGCCAGCAGCCCAATAGCGGGAGTGCCAGTTCGAGGGGAGCTGTTTTTT	CASSPIAGVPVRGELFF